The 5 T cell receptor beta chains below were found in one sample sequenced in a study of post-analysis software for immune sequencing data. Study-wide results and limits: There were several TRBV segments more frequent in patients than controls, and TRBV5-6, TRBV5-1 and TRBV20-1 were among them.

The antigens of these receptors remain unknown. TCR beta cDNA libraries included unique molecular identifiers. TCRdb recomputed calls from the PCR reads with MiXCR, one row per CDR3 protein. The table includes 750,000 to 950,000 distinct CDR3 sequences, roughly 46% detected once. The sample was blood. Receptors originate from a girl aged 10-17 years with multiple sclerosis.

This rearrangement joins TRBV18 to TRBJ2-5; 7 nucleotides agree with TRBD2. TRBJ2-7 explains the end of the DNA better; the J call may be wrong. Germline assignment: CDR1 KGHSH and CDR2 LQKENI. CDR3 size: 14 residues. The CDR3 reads CASSPRAGATEQYF. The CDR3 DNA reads TGTGCCAGCTCACCCCGGGCGGGAGCCACCGAGCAGTACTTC.

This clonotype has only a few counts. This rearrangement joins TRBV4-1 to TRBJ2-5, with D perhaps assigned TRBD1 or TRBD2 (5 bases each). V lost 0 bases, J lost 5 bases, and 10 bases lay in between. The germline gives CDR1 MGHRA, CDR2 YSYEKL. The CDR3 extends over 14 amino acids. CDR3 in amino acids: CASSQERWGETQYF. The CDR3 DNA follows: TGCGCCAGCAGCCAAGAGAGGTGGGGGGAGACCCAGTACTTC.

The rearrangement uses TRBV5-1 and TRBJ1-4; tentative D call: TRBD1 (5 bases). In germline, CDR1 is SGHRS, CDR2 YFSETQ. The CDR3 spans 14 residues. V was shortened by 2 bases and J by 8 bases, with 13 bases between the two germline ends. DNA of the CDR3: TGCGCCAGCAGCTTCGGGCAGGGAAGCGAAAAACTGTTTTTT. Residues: CASSFGQGSEKLFF.

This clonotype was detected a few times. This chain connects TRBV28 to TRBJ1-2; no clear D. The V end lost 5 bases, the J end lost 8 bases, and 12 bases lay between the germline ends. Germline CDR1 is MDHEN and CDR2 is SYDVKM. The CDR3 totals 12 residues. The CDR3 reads CASSDSPGGYTF. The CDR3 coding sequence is TGTGCCAGCAGTGACTCCCCGGGGGGCTACACCTTC.

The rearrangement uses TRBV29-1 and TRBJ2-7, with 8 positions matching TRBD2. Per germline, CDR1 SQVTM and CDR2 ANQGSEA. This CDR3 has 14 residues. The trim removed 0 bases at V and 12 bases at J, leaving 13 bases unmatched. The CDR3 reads CSVEDLKGSGKRYF. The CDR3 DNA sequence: TGCAGCGTTGAAGATCTTAAAGGTAGCGGGAAACGGTACTTC.